The following is a T cell receptor (beta chain) sequence with its context. Its antigen is undetermined. Sequencing of cultured CD4+ T cell DNA used the Oncomine TCR Beta short-read assay. One entry per CDR3 protein results from TCRdb running MiXCR on the PCR reads. This table has approximately 9,500 distinct CDR3 sequences, 30% appearing once. Treatment: roughly 11-day PBMC culture with coronavirus spike peptide pools or control peptides (ViraFEST assay). This CDR3 region has 15 residues. From germline, CDR1 is KGHSH and CDR2 LQKENI. V lost 1 base, J lost 7 bases, and 14 bases lay in between. The entry originates in a study of vaccination and CD4 T cells after COVID-19. Whole-study context: Cells received overlapping spike peptides from SARS-CoV-2, HCoV-NL63, HCoV-OC43 and HCoV-229E as stimulation. Treatment of control cultures consisted of a CEFX pool, an HIV-1 Nef pool, or no peptide. Study-level points and caveats: It was observed that, in convalescent patients, a median around 85% of reactive clones arose only post-vaccination. Convalescent participants were relatively few, and none had early post-infection timepoints studied.

This chain links TRBV18 with TRBJ1-5; D is perhaps TRBD1 (5 bases). The clonotype comes from a human donor who had recovered from COVID-19. Here the sequenced sample was CD4+ T cells from blood, cultured in vitro, taken after SARS-CoV-2 vaccination. The CDR3 loop is CASSPQKGQKQPQHF. The CDR3 DNA follows: TGTGCCAGCTCACCACAAAAGGGGCAAAAACAGCCCCAGCATTTT.